This TCR beta chain was obtained from a study of a mutant IDH1 vaccine in newly diagnosed glioma. At the level of the study: Patients got their first vaccination 4-6 weeks after radiotherapy alone, or with temozolomide cycles. Whole-study findings and limits: Researchers report vaccine-induced immune responses in approximately 93% of patients.

Points on this clone: Its antigen is still unknown.

The time point is: week 11, during vaccination. Alongside topical imiquimod, each dose of vaccine comprised 300 ug of mutant IDH1 20-mer peptide. The V gene lost 0 bases and the J gene lost 1 base, with 15 bases spanning the gap. The CDR3 covers 17 residues. CDR1 and CDR2 from the germline V gene are LGHNA and YSLEER. Produced via immunoSEQ multiplex PCR; TCRdb's table is partial and in-frame only. The sample includes some 60,000 clones, roughly 80% seen only once; the top ten take 3.5% to 4.5%. The specimen was PBMCs, collected from a glioma patient whose treatment included an IDH1 peptide vaccine. This receptor was identified in a man aged 30-40 years with glioma. This chain uses TRBV4-3 with TRBJ2-5; D may match TRBD1 or TRBD2 (6 bases each). CDR3: CASSQDAGGVSQETQYF. The CDR3 bases are TGCGCCAGCAGCCAAGATGCCGGGGGCGTATCCCAAGAGACCCAGTACTTC.